This entry is about one T cell receptor beta chain. Its matching antigen is unknown. The record originates from a study of T-cell memory formation after mild COVID-19. CDR1 MGHRA and CDR2 YSYEKL come from the germline V gene. CDR3 length equals 18 residues. Unmatched junction bases numbered 13, after V lost 5 bases and J lost 4 bases. MiXCR, applied by TCRdb to the 5' RACE reads, yields one record per CDR3 protein. The table includes about 310,000 distinct CDR3 sequences, roughly 21% detected once. Study-wide results and caveats: Day 15 to 85 contracting clones showed balanced CD4/CD8; later expanders leaned CD4+.

The sequenced material came from PBMCs or a T cell subset sorted from them (not recorded which). The clonotype comes from a man between 18 and 35 years old who had mild COVID-19 (a few samples of this study predate the infection). Cell type and time point are not known. J is TRBJ2-2 and V is TRBV4-1; 10 bases align to TRBD2. This chain's CDR3 is CASSFPLTSGSITGELFF. The CDR3 DNA follows: TGCGCCAGCAGCTTTCCCCTGACTAGCGGGTCAATCACCGGGGAGCTGTTTTTT.